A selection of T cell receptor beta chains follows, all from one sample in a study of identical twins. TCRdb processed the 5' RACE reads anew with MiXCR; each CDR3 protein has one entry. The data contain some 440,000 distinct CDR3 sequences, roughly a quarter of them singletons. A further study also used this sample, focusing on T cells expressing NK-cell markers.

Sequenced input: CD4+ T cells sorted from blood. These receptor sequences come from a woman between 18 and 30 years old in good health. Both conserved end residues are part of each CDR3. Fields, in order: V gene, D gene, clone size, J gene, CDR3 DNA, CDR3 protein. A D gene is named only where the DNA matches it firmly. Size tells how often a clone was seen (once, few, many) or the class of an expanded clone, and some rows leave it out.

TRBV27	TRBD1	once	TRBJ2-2	TGTGCCAGCAGTCCTTTAAGACAGGGCGGCGGGGAGCTGTTTTTT	CASSPLRQGGGELFF
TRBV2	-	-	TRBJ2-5	TGTGCCAGCAGTGGCGGCAGGTACCAAGAGACCCAGTACTTC	CASSGGRYQETQYF
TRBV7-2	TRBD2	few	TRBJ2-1	TGTGCCAGCAGCGGCATCCGGACTAGCGGGAGCTACAATGAGCAGTTCTTC	CASSGIRTSGSYNEQFF
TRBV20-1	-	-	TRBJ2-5	TGCAGTGCCACGGGACCGACGGGTCTGGGAGAGACCCAGTACTTC	CSATGPTGLGETQYF
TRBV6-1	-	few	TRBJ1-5	TGTGCCAGCAGCCCCGACATTAGCAATCAGCCCCAGCATTTT	CASSPDISNQPQHF
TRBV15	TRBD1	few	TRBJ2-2	TGTGCCACCAGCACCGACAGGGGCCGAAACACCGGGGAGCTGTTTTTT	CATSTDRGRNTGELFF
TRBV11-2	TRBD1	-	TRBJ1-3	TGTGCCAGCAGCTTGGCACCCCGACAGGGATCCGTATATTTT	CASSLAPRQGSVYF
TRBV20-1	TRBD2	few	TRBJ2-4	TGCAGTGTAGCGGGAACCCCCAAAAACATTCAGTACTTC	CSVAGTPKNIQYF
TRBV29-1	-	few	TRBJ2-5	TGCAGCGGGACAGAAGAGACCCAGTACTTC	CSGTEETQYF
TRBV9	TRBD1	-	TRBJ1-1	TGTGCCAGCAGTGACAGGGATCCTGAAGCTTTCTTT	CASSDRDPEAFF
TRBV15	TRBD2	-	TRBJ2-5	TGTGCCACCAGCAGAGCGGCGGGAGGGCCCGGGGAGACCCAGTACTTC	CATSRAAGGPGETQYF
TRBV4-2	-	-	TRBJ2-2	TGTGCCAGCAGCCAAGATCCCAGCCCGTCCGGGGAGCTGTTTTTT	CASSQDPSPSGELFF
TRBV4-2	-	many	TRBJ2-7	TGTGCCAGCAGCCAAGGGGGGAGCTCCTACGAGCAGTACTTC	CASSQGGSSYEQYF
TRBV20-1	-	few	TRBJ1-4	TGCAGTGCGGTTGGTATGGATGAAAAACTGTTTTTT	CSAVGMDEKLFF
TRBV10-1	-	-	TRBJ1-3	TGCGCCAGCAGCCCGGGACGAACAAGAAACACCATATATTTT	CASSPGRTRNTIYF
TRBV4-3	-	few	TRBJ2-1	TGCGCCAGCAGCCAAGCCCTTAATGAGCAGTTCTTC	CASSQALNEQFF
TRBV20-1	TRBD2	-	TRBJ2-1	TGCAGTGCAGGGGGTAAGGGCGGGAGGATTTCGAGTAATGAGCAGTTCTTC	CSAGGKGGRISSNEQFF
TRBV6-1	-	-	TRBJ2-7	TGTGCCAGCAGTGCTAGACAGACCTACGAGCAGTACTTC	CASSARQTYEQYF
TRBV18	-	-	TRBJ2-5	TGTGCCAGCTCGTACGTTGAGGAGACCCAGTACTTC	CASSYVEETQYF
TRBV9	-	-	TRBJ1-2	TGTGCCAGCAGCGGATTTCGGGACGGTCGCTATGGCTACACCTTC	CASSGFRDGRYGYTF
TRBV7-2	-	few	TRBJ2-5	TGTGCCAGCAGCCCCGTATTTGGGGGGCGAGAGACCCAGTACTTC	CASSPVFGGRETQYF
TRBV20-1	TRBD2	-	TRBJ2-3	TGCAGTGCCCTGCGGACTAGCGGGGGGGCTGGAGATACGCAGTATTTT	CSALRTSGGAGDTQYF
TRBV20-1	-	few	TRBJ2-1	TGCAGTGCTAGTGCGGGGAGCGGCAGCTCCTACAATGAGCAGTTCTTC	CSASAGSGSSYNEQFF
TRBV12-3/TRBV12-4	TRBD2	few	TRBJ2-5	TGTGCCAGCAGTTTAGGTCGCTGGTTAGCGGGACAAGAGACCCAGTACTTC	CASSLGRWLAGQETQYF
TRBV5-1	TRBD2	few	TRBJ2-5	TGCGCCAGCAGCCCCCCACTAGCGGGAGAGACCCAGTACTTC	CASSPPLAGETQYF
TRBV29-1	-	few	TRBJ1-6	TGCAGCGTCCGAGCGGGCAGGGCTGATTCACCCCTCCACTTT	CSVRAGRADSPLHF
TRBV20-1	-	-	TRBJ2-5	TGCAGTGCTAATTGGGGAGAGACCCAGTACTTC	CSANWGETQYF
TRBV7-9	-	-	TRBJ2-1	TGTGCCAGCAGCTTAGGATCCACAACTCATGAGCAGTTCTTC	CASSLGSTTHEQFF
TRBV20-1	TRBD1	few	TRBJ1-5	TGCAGTGCAACCGGGACAGGGGATCAGCCCCAGCATTTT	CSATGTGDQPQHF
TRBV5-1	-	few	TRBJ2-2	TGCGCCAGCAGGTCACAGGTCCGCTACACCGGGGAGCTGTTTTTT	CASRSQVRYTGELFF
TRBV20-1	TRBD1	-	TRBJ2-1	TGCAGTGCCACAGGGGGGTCTCCCAATGAGCAGTTCTTC	CSATGGSPNEQFF
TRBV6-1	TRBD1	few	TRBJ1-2	TGTGCCAGCAGTACCCAAGGGGGCCTAGTCTATGGCTACACCTTC	CASSTQGGLVYGYTF
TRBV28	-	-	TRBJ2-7	TGTGCCAGCAGTTTAAGGGCCCTGGGGGAGCAGTACTTC	CASSLRALGEQYF
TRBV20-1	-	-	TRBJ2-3	TGCAGTGCTAGTCCGACAGTTAGTTTCACAGATACGCAGTATTTT	CSASPTVSFTDTQYF
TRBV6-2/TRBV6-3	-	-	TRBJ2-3	TGTGCCAGGGCCCCTAGAAGAAAAACAGATACGCAGTATTTT	CARAPRRKTDTQYF
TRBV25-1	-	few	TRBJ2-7	TGTGCCAGCCCGGACGCAGGACTTCGGGTAGGGTTGAGGTACGAGCAGTACTTC	CASPDAGLRVGLRYEQYF
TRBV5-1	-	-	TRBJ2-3	TGCGCCAGCAGCTTGGACACCAGCACAGATACGCAGTATTTT	CASSLDTSTDTQYF
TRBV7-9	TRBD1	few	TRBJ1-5	TGTGCCAGCAGCTTATGGACAGGGGGCGAGAATCAGCCCCAGCATTTT	CASSLWTGGENQPQHF
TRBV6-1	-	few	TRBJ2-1	TGTGCCAGCAGTGAATACACATACAATGAGCAGTTCTTC	CASSEYTYNEQFF
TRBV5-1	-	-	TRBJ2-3	TGCGCCAGCGCCCGGGCTAGCACAGATACGCAGTATTTT	CASARASTDTQYF
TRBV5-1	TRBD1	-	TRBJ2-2	TGCGCCAGCAGCACCGGGACAGGGTACACCGGGGAGCTGTTTTTT	CASSTGTGYTGELFF
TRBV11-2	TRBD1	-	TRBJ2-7	TGTGCCAGCAACCTACCGGGACAGAACTACGAGCAGTACTTC	CASNLPGQNYEQYF
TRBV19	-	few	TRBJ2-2	TGTGCCAGCCGGATCCTCACCGGGGAGCTGTTTTTT	CASRILTGELFF
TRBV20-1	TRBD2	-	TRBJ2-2	TGCAGTGCTAGAGCCCCGGAGGGGCTAGCGGACATCACCGGGGAGCTGTTTTTT	CSARAPEGLADITGELFF
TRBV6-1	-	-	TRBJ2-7	TGTGCCAGCGTGTTTCCGGGTACCTACGAGCAGTACTTC	CASVFPGTYEQYF
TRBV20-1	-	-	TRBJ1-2	TGCAGTGCTAGAGATCCCGGGATCTCAGCTAACTATGGCTACACCTTC	CSARDPGISANYGYTF
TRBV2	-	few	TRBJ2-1	TGTGCCAGCAGTAGCGGTTACTCCTACAATGAGCAGTTCTTC	CASSSGYSYNEQFF
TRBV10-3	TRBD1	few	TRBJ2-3	TGTGCCATCAGGGACTTCACAGGGGGCACAGATACGCAGTATTTT	CAIRDFTGGTDTQYF
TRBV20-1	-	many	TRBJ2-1	TGCAGTGCCTCTTTGAATGAGCAGTTCTTC	CSASLNEQFF
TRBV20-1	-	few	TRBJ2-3	TGCAGTGCTAGGGCCCCGGGGTTAGGTCGAACAGATACGCAGTATTTT	CSARAPGLGRTDTQYF